This T cell receptor (beta chain) was identified during a study of blood T cell repertoires in COVID-19. Study details: T cells, B-cell-depleted T cells, or PBMCs supplied cDNA or gDNA.

This clone was counted many times. Sequencing was performed with immunoSEQ multiplex PCR; in TCRdb, only in-frame clones are kept and a portion is missing. The repertoire holds 100,000 to 150,000 clones, with 84% as singletons. The length of the CDR3 is 13 residues. Trimming removed 7 bases from V and 8 bases from J, with 17 bases in between. Specimen: peripheral blood. The source is a woman aged 30 to 39 who had recovered from COVID-19. This rearrangement joins TRBV12-3 or TRBV12-4 to TRBJ1-1; the D gene is possibly TRBD1 (5 bases). This CDR3 is CASTTDTFLEAFF. DNA of the CDR3: TGTGCCAGCACCACGGACACCTTTCTCGAAGCTTTCTTT.